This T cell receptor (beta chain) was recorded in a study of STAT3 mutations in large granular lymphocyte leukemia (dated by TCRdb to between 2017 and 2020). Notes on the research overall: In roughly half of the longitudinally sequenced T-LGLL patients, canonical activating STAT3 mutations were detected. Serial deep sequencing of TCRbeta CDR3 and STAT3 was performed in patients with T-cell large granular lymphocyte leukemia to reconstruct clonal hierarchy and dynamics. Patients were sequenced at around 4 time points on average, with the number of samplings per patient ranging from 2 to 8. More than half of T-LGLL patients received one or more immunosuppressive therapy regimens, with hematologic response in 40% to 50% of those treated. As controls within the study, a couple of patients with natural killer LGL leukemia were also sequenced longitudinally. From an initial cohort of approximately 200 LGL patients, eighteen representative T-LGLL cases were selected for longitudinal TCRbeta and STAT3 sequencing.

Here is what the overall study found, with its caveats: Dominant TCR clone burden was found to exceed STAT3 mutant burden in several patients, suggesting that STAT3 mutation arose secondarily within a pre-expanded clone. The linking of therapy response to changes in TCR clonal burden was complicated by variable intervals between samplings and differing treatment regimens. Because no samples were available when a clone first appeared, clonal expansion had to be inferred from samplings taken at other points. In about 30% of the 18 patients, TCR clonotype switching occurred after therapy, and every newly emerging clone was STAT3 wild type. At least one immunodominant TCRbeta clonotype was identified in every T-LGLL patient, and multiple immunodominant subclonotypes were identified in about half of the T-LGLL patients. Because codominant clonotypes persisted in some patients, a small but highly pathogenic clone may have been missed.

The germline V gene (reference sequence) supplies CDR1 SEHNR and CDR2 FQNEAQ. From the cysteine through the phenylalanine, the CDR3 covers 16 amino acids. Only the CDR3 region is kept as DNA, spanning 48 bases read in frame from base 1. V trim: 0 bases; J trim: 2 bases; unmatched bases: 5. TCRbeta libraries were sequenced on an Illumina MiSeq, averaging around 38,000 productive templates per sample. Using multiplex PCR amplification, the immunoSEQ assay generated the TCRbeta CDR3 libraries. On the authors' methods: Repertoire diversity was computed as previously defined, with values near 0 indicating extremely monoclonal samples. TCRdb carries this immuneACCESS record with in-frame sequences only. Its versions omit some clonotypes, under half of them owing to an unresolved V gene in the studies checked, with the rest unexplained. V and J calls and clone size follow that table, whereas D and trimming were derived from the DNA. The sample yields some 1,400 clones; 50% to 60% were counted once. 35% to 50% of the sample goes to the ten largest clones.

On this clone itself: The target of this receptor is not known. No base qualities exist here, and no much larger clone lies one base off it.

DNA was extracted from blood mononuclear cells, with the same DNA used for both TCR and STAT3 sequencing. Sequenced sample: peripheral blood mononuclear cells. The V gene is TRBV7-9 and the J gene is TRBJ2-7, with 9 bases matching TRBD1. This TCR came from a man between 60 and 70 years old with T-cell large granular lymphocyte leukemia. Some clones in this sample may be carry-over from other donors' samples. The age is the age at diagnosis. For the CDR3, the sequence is CASSLAPGQGTYEQYF. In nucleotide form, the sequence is TGTGCCAGCAGCTTAGCGCCGGGACAGGGTACCTACGAGCAGTACTTC.